In its sample, the clone carrying this TCR beta chain was seen many times. The source of the sample is a study of T cells in Graves' hyperthyroidism and ophthalmopathy. Study details: Pretreatment peripheral blood was obtained at initial diagnosis.

In germline, CDR1 is SGHDT, CDR2 YYEEEE. Trimming pared 3 bases from V and 2 bases from J, leaving 11 bases between. The CDR3 is 14 amino acids. Hyperthyroidism of Graves' type that showed no ophthalmopathy progression within 18 months was stable. Reasons for excluding patients were uncontrolled infection, other autoimmune disease, pregnancy or lactation. From RNA transcripts, TCR beta CDR3 regions were amplified. Researchers ran a first-round RT-PCR on the TCR CDR3 using the HTBI primer set. In TCRdb, the multiplex PCR reads were re-called with MiXCR into one record per CDR3 protein. The repertoire has hundreds of thousands of distinct CDR3 sequences, 15% to 19% of them found once; the top ten carry 13% to 15%.

The TCR sequence derives from a woman under 30 with Graves' hyperthyroidism. The specimen was blood. The chain carries TRBV5-6 and TRBJ2-5; the D call may be TRBD1 or TRBD2 (5 bases each). The CDR3, as DNA: TGTGCCAGCAGCTACCGGGACGGACAAGAGACCCAGTACTTC. Protein: CASSYRDGQETQYF. The whole variable domain, remainder taken from reference TRBV5-6 and TRBJ2-5, is DAGVTQSPTHLIKTRGQQVTLRCSPKSGHDTVSWYQQALGQGPQFIFQYYEEEERQRGNFPDRFSGHQFPNYSSELNVNALLLGDSALYLCASSYRDGQETQYFGPGTRLLVL.